This T cell receptor (beta chain) was sequenced for a study of blood T cell repertoires in COVID-19. Study overall: There were acute and convalescent COVID-19 samples, and they came from the United States, Italy and Spain. T cells, B-cell-depleted T cells, or PBMCs supplied cDNA or gDNA.

In the authors' workflow: Amplification from reference gene primers served as the basis for estimated nucleated cell counts. The method was immunoSEQ multiplex PCR; TCRdb's version includes in-frame clones alone and lacks a portion of them. The D gene and trimming were derived from the DNA, and the V and J assignments and clone size from that table. The data hold roughly 110,000 clones, with over 75% observed a single time. V was clipped by 6 bases and J by 5 bases, with 16 bases between them. There are 14 residues in the CDR3. Germline V lookup: CDR1 MGHRA, CDR2 YSYEKL. The sample taken for sequencing was peripheral blood. The chain couples TRBV4-1 to TRBJ1-1; tentatively, D is TRBD1 (5 bases). This clonotype originated in a man between 45 and 60 years old with acute or convalescent COVID-19. The CDR3 reads CASRGTWLGTEAFF. The CDR3, as DNA: TGCGCCAGCAGGGGGACTTGGCTGGGAACTGAAGCTTTCTTT.